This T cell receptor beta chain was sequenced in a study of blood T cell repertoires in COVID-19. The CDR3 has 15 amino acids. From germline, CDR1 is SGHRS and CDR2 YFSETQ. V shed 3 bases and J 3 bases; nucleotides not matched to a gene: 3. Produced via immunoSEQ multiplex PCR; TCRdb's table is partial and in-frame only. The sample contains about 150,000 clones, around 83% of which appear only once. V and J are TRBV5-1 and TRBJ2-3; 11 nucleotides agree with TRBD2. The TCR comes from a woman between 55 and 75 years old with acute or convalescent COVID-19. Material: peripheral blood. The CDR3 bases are TGCGCCAGCAGCTCGGGACTAGCGGAGACAGATACGCAGTATTTT. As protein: CASSSGLAETDTQYF.